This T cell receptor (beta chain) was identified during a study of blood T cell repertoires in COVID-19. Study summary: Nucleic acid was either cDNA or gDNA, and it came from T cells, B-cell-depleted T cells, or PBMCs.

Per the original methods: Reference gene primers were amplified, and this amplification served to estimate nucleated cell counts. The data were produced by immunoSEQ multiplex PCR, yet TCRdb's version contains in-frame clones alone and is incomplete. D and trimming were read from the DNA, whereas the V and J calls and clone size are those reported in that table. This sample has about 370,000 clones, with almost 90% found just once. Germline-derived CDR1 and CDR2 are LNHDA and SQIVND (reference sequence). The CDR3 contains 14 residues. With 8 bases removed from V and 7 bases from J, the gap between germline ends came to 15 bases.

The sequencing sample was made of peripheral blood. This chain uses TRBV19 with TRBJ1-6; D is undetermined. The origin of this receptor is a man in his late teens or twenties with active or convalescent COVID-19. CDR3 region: CASHLGQTNSPLHF. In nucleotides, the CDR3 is TGTGCCAGTCACCTTGGGCAGACCAATTCACCCCTCCACTTT.